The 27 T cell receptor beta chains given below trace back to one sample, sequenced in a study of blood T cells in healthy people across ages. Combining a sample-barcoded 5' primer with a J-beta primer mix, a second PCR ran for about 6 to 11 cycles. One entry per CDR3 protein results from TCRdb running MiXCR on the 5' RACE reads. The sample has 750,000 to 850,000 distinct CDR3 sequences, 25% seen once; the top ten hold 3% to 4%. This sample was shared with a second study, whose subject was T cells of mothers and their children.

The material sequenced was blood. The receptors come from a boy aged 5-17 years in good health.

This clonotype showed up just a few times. CDR3 sequence (DNA): TGTGCCAGCAGTTACTCGGGAGTTTCGCAGTACTTC. It codes for CASSYSGVSQYF. The chain joins TRBV6-6 to TRBJ2-1; D possibly corresponds to TRBD2 (5 bases). Judging by the DNA end, TRBJ2-7 fits better; the J call may be wrong. CDR1 and CDR2 from the germline V gene are MNHNY and SVGAGI (reference sequence). The CDR3 is 12 amino acids.

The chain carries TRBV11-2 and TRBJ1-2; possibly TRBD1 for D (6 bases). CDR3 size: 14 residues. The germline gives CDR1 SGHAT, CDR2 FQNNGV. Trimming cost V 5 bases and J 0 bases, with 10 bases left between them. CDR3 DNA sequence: TGTGCCAGCAGCCCGAACAGGGCTAACTATGGCTACACCTTC. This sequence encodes CASSPNRANYGYTF. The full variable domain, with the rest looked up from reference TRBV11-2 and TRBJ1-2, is EAGVAQSPRYKIIEKRQSVAFWCNPISGHATLYWYQQILGQGPKLLIQFQNNGVVDDSQLPKDRFSAERLKGVDSTLKIQPAKLEDSAVYLCASSPNRANYGYTFGSGTRLTVV.

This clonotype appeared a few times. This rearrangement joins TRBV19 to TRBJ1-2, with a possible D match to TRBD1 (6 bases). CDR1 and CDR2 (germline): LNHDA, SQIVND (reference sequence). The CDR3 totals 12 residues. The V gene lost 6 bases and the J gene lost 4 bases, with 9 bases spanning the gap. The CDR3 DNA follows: TGTGCCAGTAGAACAGGGATCTATGGCTACACCTTC. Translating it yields CASRTGIYGYTF.

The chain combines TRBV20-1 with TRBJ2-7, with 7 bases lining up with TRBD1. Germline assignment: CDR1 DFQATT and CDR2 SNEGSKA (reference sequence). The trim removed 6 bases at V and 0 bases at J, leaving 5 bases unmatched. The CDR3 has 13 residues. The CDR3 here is CSADRVVSYEQYF. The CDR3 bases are TGCAGTGCCGACAGGGTAGTCTCCTACGAGCAGTACTTC.

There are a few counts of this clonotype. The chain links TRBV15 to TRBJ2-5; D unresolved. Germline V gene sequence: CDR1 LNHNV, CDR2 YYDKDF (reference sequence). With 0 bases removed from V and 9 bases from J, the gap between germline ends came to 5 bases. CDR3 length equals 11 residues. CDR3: CATSRDQAQYF. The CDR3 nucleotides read TGTGCCACCAGCAGAGATCAGGCCCAGTACTTC.

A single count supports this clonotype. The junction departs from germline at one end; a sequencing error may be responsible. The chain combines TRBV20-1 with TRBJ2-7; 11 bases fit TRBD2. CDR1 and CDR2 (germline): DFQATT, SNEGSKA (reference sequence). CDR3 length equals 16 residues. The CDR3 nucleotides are TGCAGTGCTAACACATACCCGACTAGCGGGAAATACGAGCCGTACTTC. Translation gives CSANTYPTSGKYEPYF.

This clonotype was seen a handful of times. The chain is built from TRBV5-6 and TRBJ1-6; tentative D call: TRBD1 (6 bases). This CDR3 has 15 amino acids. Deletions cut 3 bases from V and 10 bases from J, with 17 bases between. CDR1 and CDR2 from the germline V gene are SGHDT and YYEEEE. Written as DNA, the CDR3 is TGTGCCAGCAGCTCCCCGGACAGAGGGGCCTCACCCCTCCACTTT. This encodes CASSSPDRGASPLHF.

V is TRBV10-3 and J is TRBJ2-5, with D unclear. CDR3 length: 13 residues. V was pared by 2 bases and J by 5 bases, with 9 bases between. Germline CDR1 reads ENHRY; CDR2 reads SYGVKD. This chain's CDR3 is CAISEPGPETQYF. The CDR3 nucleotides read TGTGCCATCAGTGAGCCGGGTCCTGAGACCCAGTACTTC.

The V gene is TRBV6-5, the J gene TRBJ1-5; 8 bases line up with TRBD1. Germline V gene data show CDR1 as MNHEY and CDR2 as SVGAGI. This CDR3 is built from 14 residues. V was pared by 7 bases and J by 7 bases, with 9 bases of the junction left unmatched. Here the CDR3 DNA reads TGTGCCAGCAAACTGACAGGGGTCGGCCAGCCCCAGCATTTT. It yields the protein CASKLTGVGQPQHF.

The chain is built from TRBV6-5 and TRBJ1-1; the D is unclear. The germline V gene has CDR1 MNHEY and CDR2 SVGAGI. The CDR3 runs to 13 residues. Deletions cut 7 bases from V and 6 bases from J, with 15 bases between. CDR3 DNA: TGTGCCAGCAAACGGATCCTCAGCTCTGAAGCTTTCTTT. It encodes CASKRILSSEAFF.

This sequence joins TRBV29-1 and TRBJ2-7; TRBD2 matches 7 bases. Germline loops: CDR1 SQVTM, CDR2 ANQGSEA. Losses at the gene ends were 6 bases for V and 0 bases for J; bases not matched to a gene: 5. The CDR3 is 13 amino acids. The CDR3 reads CSVLALNSYEQYF. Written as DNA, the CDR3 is TGCAGCGTACTAGCGCTCAACTCCTACGAGCAGTACTTC.

The CDR3 loop is CATLRGPYTDTQYF. CDR3 nucleotide sequence: TGTGCCACCCTCCGTGGGCCCTACACAGATACGCAGTATTTT. This chain connects TRBV6-1 to TRBJ2-3; D uncertain. The CDR3 is 14 amino acids. Per germline, CDR1 MNHNS and CDR2 SASEGT. V was clipped by 10 bases and J by 2 bases, with 16 bases between them.

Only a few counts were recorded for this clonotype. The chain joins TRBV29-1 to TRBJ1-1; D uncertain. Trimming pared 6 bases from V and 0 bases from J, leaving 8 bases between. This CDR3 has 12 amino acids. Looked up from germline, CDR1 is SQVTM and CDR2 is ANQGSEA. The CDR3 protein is CSVPSMNTEAFF. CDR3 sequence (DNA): TGCAGCGTCCCCAGCATGAACACTGAAGCTTTCTTT.

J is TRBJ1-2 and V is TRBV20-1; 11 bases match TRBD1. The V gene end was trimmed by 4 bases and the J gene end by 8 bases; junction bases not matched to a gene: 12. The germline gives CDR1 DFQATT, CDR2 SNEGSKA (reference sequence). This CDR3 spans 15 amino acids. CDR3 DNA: TGCAGTGCTACGGACAGGGGGCTACACCTGGAGGGCTACACCTTC. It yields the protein CSATDRGLHLEGYTF.

The CDR3 spells CASSWASAGGLNEQFF. The CDR3 DNA reads as TGCGCCAGCAGCTGGGCTTCTGCGGGAGGGCTTAATGAGCAGTTCTTC. The chain recombines TRBV5-1 with TRBJ2-1; 9 positions agree with TRBD2. Germline CDR1 reads SGHRS; CDR2 reads YFSETQ. V lost 3 bases, J lost 7 bases, and 11 bases stayed unmatched. This CDR3 comprises 16 residues.

CDR3 sequence (DNA): TGTGCCTGGAGTTGGGGGACAGGGAGCTACGAGCAGTACTTC. Translated: CAWSWGTGSYEQYF. The chain employs TRBV30 and TRBJ2-7, with 9 nucleotides matching TRBD1. This CDR3 is 14 amino acids long. Unmatched junction bases numbered 5, after V lost 2 bases and J lost 3 bases. The V gene's germline CDR1 is GTSNPN and CDR2 SVGIG (reference sequence).

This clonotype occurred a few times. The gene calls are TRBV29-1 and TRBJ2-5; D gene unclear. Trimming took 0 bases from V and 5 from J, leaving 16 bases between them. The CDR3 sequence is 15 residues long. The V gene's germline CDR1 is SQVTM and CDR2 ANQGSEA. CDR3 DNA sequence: TGCAGCGTTGAAGATCGGTACAGCGCCGGGGAGACCCAGTACTTC. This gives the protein CSVEDRYSAGETQYF.

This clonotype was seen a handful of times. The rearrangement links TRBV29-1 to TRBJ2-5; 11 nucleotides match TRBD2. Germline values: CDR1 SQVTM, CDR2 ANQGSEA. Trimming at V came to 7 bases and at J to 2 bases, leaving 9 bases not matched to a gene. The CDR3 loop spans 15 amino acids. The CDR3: CSAGTSGANQETQYF. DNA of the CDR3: TGCAGCGCGGGGACTAGCGGAGCAAATCAAGAGACCCAGTACTTC. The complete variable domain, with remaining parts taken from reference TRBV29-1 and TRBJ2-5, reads SAVISQKPSRDICQRGTSLTIQCQVDSQVTMMFWYRQQPGQSLTLIATANQGSEATYESGFVIDKFPISRPNLTFSTLTVSNMSPEDSSIYLCSAGTSGANQETQYFGPGTRLLVL.

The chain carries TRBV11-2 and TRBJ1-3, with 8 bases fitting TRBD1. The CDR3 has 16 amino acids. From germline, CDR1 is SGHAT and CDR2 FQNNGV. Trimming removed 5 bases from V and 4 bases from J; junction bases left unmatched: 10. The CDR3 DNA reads TGTGCCAGCAGCCCCTGGACAGGGCCCCAGGGAAACACCATATATTTT. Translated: CASSPWTGPQGNTIYF.

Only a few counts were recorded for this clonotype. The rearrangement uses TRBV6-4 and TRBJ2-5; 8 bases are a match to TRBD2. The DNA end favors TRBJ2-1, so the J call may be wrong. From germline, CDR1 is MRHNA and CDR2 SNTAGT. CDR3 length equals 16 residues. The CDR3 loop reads CASSESGLAGYNEQFF. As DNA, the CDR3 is TGTGCCAGCAGTGAAAGCGGCCTAGCGGGCTACAATGAGCAGTTCTTC.

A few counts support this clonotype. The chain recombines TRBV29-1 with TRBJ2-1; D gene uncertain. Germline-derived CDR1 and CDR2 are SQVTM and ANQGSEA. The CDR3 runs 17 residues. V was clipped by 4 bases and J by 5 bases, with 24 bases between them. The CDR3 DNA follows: TGCAGCGTTGGTCGGGCCATCCCCTTAATGCGGAACAATGAGCAGTTCTTC. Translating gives CSVGRAIPLMRNNEQFF.

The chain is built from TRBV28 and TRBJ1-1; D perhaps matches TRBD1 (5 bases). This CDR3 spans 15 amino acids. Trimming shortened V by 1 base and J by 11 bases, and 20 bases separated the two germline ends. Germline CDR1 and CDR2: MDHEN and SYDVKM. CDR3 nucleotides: TGTGCCAGCAGTTTATCCCTCGGGGGGATACAAAGGGCTTTCTTT. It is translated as CASSLSLGGIQRAFF. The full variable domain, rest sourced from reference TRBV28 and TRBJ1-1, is DVKVTQSSRYLVKRTGEKVFLECVQDMDHENMFWYRQDPGLGLRLIYFSYDVKMKEKGDIPEGYSVSREKKERFSLILESASTNQTSMYLCASSLSLGGIQRAFFGQGTRLTVV.

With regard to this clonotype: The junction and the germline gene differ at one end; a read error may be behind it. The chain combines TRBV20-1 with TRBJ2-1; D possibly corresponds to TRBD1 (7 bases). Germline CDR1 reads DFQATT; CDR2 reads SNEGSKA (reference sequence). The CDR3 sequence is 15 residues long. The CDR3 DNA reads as TGCAGTGCTAGAGACCCCGGGACAGCCTCAGGAGGGCGGTACTTC. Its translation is CSARDPGTASGGRYF.

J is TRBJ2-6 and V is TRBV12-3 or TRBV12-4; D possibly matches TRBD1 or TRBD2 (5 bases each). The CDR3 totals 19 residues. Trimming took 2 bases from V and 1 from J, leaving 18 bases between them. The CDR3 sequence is CASSLTFGTATSGANVLTF. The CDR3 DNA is TGTGCCAGCAGTTTAACGTTTGGGACGGCTACTTCTGGGGCCAACGTCCTGACTTTC.

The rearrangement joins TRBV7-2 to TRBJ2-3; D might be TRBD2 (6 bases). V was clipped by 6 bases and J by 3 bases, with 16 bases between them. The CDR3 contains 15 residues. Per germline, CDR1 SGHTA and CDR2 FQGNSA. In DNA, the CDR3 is TGTGCCAGCAGTCAGTCGGGACTCACTACAGATACGCAGTATTTT. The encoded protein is CASSQSGLTTDTQYF. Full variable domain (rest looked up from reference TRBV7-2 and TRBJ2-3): GAGVSQSPSNKVTEKGKDVELRCDPISGHTALYWYRQSLGQGLEFLIYFQGNSAPDKSGLPSDRFSAERTGGSVSTLTIQRTQQEDSAVYLCASSQSGLTTDTQYFGPGTRLTVL.

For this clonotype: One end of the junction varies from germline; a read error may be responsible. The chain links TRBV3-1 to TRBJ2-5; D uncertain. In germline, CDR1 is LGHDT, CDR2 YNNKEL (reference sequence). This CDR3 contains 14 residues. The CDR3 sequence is CASSQDLPQETQYF. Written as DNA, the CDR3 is TGCGCCAGCAGCCAAGATCTCCCCCAAGAGACCCAGTACTTC.

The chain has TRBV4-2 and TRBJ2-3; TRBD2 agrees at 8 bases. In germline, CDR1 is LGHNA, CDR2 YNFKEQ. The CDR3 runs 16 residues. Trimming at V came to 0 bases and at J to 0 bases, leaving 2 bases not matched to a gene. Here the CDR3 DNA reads TGTGCCAGCAGCCAAGAATTAGCGGGGAGCACAGATACGCAGTATTTT. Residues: CASSQELAGSTDTQYF.